The clone carrying this TCR beta chain was found a few times. The data stem from a study of T-cell memory formation after mild COVID-19. Deletions cut 6 bases from V and 4 bases from J, with 19 bases between. Germline CDR1 and CDR2: SEHNR and FQNEAQ (reference sequence). CDR3 length: 16 residues. TCRdb re-called the 5' RACE reads through MiXCR, storing one row per CDR3 protein. The sample lists about 190,000 distinct CDR3 sequences; approximately 20% were seen once. The sequence derives from an adult woman who had mild COVID-19 (a few samples of this study predate the infection). Cell type and time point are not known. This chain joins TRBV7-9 and TRBJ1-3; the D gene is possibly TRBD1 (6 bases). The material sequenced was PBMCs or a T cell subset sorted from them (not recorded which). CDR3 in DNA: TGTGCCAGCAGTTTTTACAGGGACCTCGACGGAAACACCATATATTTT. This translates into CASSFYRDLDGNTIYF.